These 31 T cell receptor beta chains were all obtained from the same sample, sequenced in a study of blood T cell repertoires in COVID-19. Assay used: immunoSEQ multiplex PCR; TCRdb lists only in-frame clones, some missing. The table lists tens of thousands of clones, around 81% of them singletons, with approximately 5% in the top ten. Sequencing used peripheral blood. These receptor sequences come from a man aged 50 to 60 with active COVID-19.

This chain connects TRBV11-3 to TRBJ2-3; TRBD1 agrees at 7 bases. The CDR3 covers 16 residues. V was clipped by 4 bases and J by 1 base; unmatched bases: 8. Germline V lookup: CDR1 SGHNT, CDR2 YENEEA. The CDR3 DNA sequence: TGTGCCAGCAGCTCTGGGGCAGGGGGTGGCACAGATACGCAGTATTTT. Translation gives CASSSGAGGGTDTQYF. The variable domain in full, completed from reference TRBV11-3 and TRBJ2-3, reads EAGVVQSPRYKIIEKKQPVAFWCNPISGHNTLYWYLQNLGQGPELLIRYENEEAVDDSQLPKDRFSAERLKGVDSTLKIQPAELGDSAVYLCASSSGAGGGTDTQYFGPGTRLTVL.

There are a few counts of this clone. The J gene is TRBJ2-1, the V gene TRBV24-1; 16 nucleotides align to TRBD2. The CDR3 loop spans 24 amino acids. After removal of 3 bases from V and 8 bases from J, the junction contained 27 bases not matched to a gene. Per germline, CDR1 KGHDR and CDR2 SFDVKD. CDR3 residues: CATSDIYQGGRGTSGRVALDEQFF. In nucleotides, the CDR3 is TGTGCCACCAGTGATATCTACCAAGGGGGCAGAGGGACTAGCGGGAGGGTTGCATTGGATGAGCAGTTCTTC.

The rearrangement links TRBV4-2 to TRBJ2-3; 8 nucleotides match TRBD2. CDR1 is LGHNA and CDR2 is YNFKEQ in the germline V gene. V shed 6 bases, J shed 11 bases, and the junction held 7 bases outside the gene matches. The CDR3 runs 12 residues. The CDR3 reads CASREASGQQYF. CDR3 nucleotides: TGTGCCAGCAGAGAAGCTAGCGGGCAGCAGTATTTT.

The chain carries TRBV15 and TRBJ2-3; weak D call: TRBD2 (6 bases). Trimming shortened V by 1 base and J by 4 bases, and 12 bases separated the two germline ends. Looked up from germline, CDR1 is LNHNV and CDR2 is YYDKDF (reference sequence). The CDR3 contains 15 residues. CDR3 DNA sequence: TGTGCCACCAGCAGAGTCCGGGGCGGGGCAGATACGCAGTATTTT. Translating gives CATSRVRGGADTQYF.

The chain couples TRBV10-3 to TRBJ1-1; the D gene is possibly TRBD1 (5 bases). Germline V lookup: CDR1 ENHRY, CDR2 SYGVKD. This CDR3 region has 15 residues. The V and J ends lost 0 bases and 4 bases respectively, with 12 bases between them. CDR3 loop: CAISESRRGGTEAFF. In DNA form, the CDR3 reads TGTGCCATCAGTGAGTCGAGGAGGGGTGGCACTGAAGCTTTCTTT.

V gene TRBV3-1 (or the pseudogene TRBV3-2) combines with J gene TRBJ2-1; 7 nucleotides align to TRBD2. V lost 1 base to trimming and J lost 14 bases; unmatched junction nucleotides: 5. This CDR3 spans 12 amino acids. Germline assignment: CDR1 LGHDT and CDR2 YNNKEL (reference sequence). In DNA form, the CDR3 reads TGTGCCAGCAGCCAAGGGCAGACTAGCAAGTTCTTC. It translates to CASSQGQTSKFF.

The rearrangement joins TRBV5-6 to TRBJ2-2, with 7 bases that match TRBD1. Trimming cost V 4 bases and J 7 bases; bases outside gene matches: 13. CDR1 and CDR2 (germline): SGHDT, YYEEEE. The CDR3 is made up of 16 amino acids. The DNA for the CDR3 is TGTGCCAGCAGCCCCACCGGACAGGACCTTAGCGGGGAGCTGTTTTTT. Its protein is CASSPTGQDLSGELFF.

The chain links TRBV5-1 to TRBJ2-3; 10 bases fit TRBD2. Germline V CDR1 and CDR2: SGHRS, YFSETQ. Trimming cost V 2 bases and J 0 bases; bases outside gene matches: 3. There are 16 residues in the CDR3. The DNA for the CDR3 is TGCGCCAGCAGCTTCTCTAGCGGGGGAAGCACAGATACGCAGTATTTT. Its translation is CASSFSSGGSTDTQYF. Based on the CDR3 plus reference TRBV5-1 and TRBJ2-3, the full variable domain is KAGVTQTPRYLIKTRGQQVTLSCSPISGHRSVSWYQQTPGQGLQFLFEYFSETQRNKGNFPGRFSGRQFSNSRSEMNVSTLELGDSALYLCASSFSSGGSTDTQYFGPGTRLTVL.

V is TRBV20-1 and J is TRBJ1-5; D may be TRBD1 (5 bases). There are 14 residues in the CDR3. Per the germline V gene, CDR1 is DFQATT and CDR2 is SNEGSKA (reference sequence). V was shortened by 3 bases and J by 5 bases, with 14 bases between the two germline ends. CDR3 residues: CSASYRGNYQPQHF. The CDR3 DNA reads TGCAGTGCTAGTTATAGGGGCAATTATCAGCCCCAGCATTTT.

The CDR3 DNA follows: TGTGCCAGCAGTCCGGGACTAGCGGGAGAGAGGCCGCAGTATTTT. Translating gives CASSPGLAGERPQYF. The chain uses TRBV28 and TRBJ2-3, with TRBD2 matching over 14 bases. The CDR3 has 15 residues. Germline CDR1 MDHEN, CDR2 SYDVKM. V shed 5 bases and J 10 bases; nucleotides not matched to a gene: 8.

This chain links TRBV11-3 with TRBJ2-5, with D maybe TRBD1 (6 bases). Germline assignment: CDR1 SGHNT and CDR2 YENEEA. The CDR3 covers 13 residues. The ends were cut back, 1 base at V and 10 bases at J, with 13 bases in the middle. The CDR3 is CASSLVGAGGQYF. The CDR3 nucleotides read TGTGCCAGCAGCTTAGTGGGGGCCGGCGGCCAGTACTTC.

The chain uses TRBV19 and TRBJ2-1; 7 positions agree with TRBD2. The CDR3 extends over 16 amino acids. Germline loops: CDR1 LNHDA, CDR2 SQIVND (reference sequence). The trim removed 3 bases at V and 8 bases at J, leaving 13 bases unmatched. CDR3 protein: CASSMGGKTHNDEQFF. The DNA for the CDR3 is TGTGCCAGTAGTATGGGGGGGAAAACCCACAATGATGAGCAGTTCTTC.

This clone occurred once. The chain links TRBV11-2 to TRBJ2-2, with no clear D. The germline V gene encodes CDR1 SGHAT and CDR2 FQNNGV. Trimming left V 3 bases short and J 7 bases short, with 6 bases between. The CDR3 covers 12 residues. The CDR3 region is CASSFLYGELFF. The CDR3 DNA reads TGTGCCAGCAGCTTTCTATACGGGGAGCTGTTTTTT.

The chain has TRBV28 and TRBJ1-2; TRBD1 agrees at 8 bases. The CDR3 totals 15 residues. With V trimmed by 6 bases and J by 4 bases, 10 bases remained unmatched. CDR1 MDHEN and CDR2 SYDVKM come from the germline V gene. DNA for the CDR3: TGTGCCAGCAGCGAGACCGGGACAGGCGGCTATGGCTACACCTTC. Amino acid sequence: CASSETGTGGYGYTF.

This clone was seen once. The chain recombines TRBV7-9 with TRBJ2-3; weak D call: TRBD1 (6 bases). The CDR3 loop spans 15 amino acids. Germline V lookup: CDR1 SEHNR, CDR2 FQNEAQ (reference sequence). Trimming removed 6 bases from V and 0 bases from J, with 13 bases in between. CDR3 in amino acids: CASSSQGTSTDTQYF. The CDR3 DNA reads as TGTGCCAGCAGTTCACAGGGCACTAGCACAGATACGCAGTATTTT.

CDR3 nucleotide sequence: TGTGCCAGCAGCTTAGGGGGGGGAACTTTTACGCAGTATTTT. Residues: CASSLGGGTFTQYF. This sequence joins TRBV7-2 and TRBJ2-3; 7 bases line up with TRBD2. The V gene end was trimmed by 1 base and the J gene end by 8 bases; junction bases not matched to a gene: 6. Germline V gene sequence: CDR1 SGHTA, CDR2 FQGNSA. The CDR3 covers 14 residues. The full variable domain, rest sourced from reference TRBV7-2 and TRBJ2-3, is GAGVSQSPSNKVTEKGKDVELRCDPISGHTALYWYRQSLGQGLEFLIYFQGNSAPDKSGLPSDRFSAERTGGSVSTLTIQRTQQEDSAVYLCASSLGGGTFTQYFGPGTRLTVL.

The chain is built from TRBV4-1 and TRBJ1-1; 7 bases match TRBD1. Germline V lookup: CDR1 MGHRA, CDR2 YSYEKL. This CDR3 has 15 amino acids. The V segment lost 5 bases and the J segment 2 bases; nucleotides outside the gene matches: 8. CDR3 sequence: CASSKAGTANTEAFF. DNA for the CDR3: TGCGCCAGCAGCAAAGCTGGGACAGCCAACACTGAAGCTTTCTTT.

The rearrangement uses TRBV28 and TRBJ2-3; 9 positions match TRBD1. Germline assignment: CDR1 MDHEN and CDR2 SYDVKM. This CDR3 has 16 amino acids. The ends lost 6 bases at V and 2 bases at J; junction bases unmatched: 9. CDR3 sequence: CASRRDRDIPTDTQYF. In DNA form, the CDR3 reads TGTGCCAGCAGGCGGGACAGGGACATCCCCACAGATACGCAGTATTTT.

This rearrangement joins TRBV28 to TRBJ1-5; TRBD1 agrees at 7 bases. V lost 6 bases, J lost 4 bases, and 9 bases stayed unmatched. The CDR3 is 15 residues long. CDR1 and CDR2 (germline): MDHEN, SYDVKM. The CDR3 loop reads CASSTPGTDNQPQHF. The CDR3 coding sequence is TGTGCCAGCAGCACACCCGGGACAGATAATCAGCCCCAGCATTTT.

The CDR3 DNA reads as TGTGCCACCAGCGAACCCCTTGGGCGGGGGGCCTACAATGAGCAGTTCTTC. Translation gives CATSEPLGRGAYNEQFF. The rearrangement uses TRBV24-1 and TRBJ2-1; 8 bases map to TRBD2. The CDR3 loop spans 17 amino acids. The germline gives CDR1 KGHDR, CDR2 SFDVKD. J gave up 2 bases and V 7 bases, and 12 bases lay outside the gene matches.

The count of this clone is one. The genes are TRBV5-5 and TRBJ2-3; D perhaps matches TRBD2 (6 bases). V dropped 1 base and J dropped 0 bases, with 12 bases sitting between them. CDR3 size: 16 residues. CDR1 and CDR2 (germline): SGHKS, YYEKEE (reference sequence). Here the CDR3 reads CASSLIRGYSTDTQYF. CDR3 DNA: TGTGCCAGCAGCTTGATTCGGGGGTATAGCACAGATACGCAGTATTTT.

The chain carries TRBV19 and TRBJ1-5, with TRBD1 as a possible D gene (5 bases). Germline values: CDR1 LNHDA, CDR2 SQIVND (reference sequence). Trimming removed 4 bases from V and 6 bases from J, with 13 bases in between. This CDR3 region has 14 residues. The chain's CDR3 is CASSTTGSGQPQHF. The CDR3 DNA is TGTGCCAGTAGTACCACAGGTTCGGGTCAGCCCCAGCATTTT.

The chain combines TRBV28 with TRBJ2-1; possible D gene TRBD1, 6 bases. Trimming pared 2 bases from V and 4 bases from J, leaving 12 bases between. Germline-derived CDR1 and CDR2 are MDHEN and SYDVKM. This CDR3 has 15 amino acids. The CDR3 spells CASSLEGVRYNEQFF. In DNA, the CDR3 is TGTGCCAGCAGTTTAGAGGGGGTTAGATACAATGAGCAGTTCTTC.

This sequence joins TRBV9 and TRBJ1-2; a possible D gene is TRBD1 (5 bases). Germline assignment: CDR1 SGDLS and CDR2 YYNGEE. The V end lost 1 base, the J end lost 3 bases, and 16 bases lay between the germline ends. The CDR3 consists of 16 residues. CDR3 nucleotides: TGTGCCAGCAGCGTAAATGTCGGTGGGGGGTACTATGGCTACACCTTC. Protein sequence: CASSVNVGGGYYGYTF.

A few counts support this clone. V usage is TRBV27 and J usage is TRBJ2-7, with 10 bases matching TRBD2. The germline CDR1 and CDR2 sequences are MNHEY and SMNVEV (reference sequence). J lost 5 bases, V lost 7 bases, and 5 bases had no gene match. The CDR3 sequence is 13 residues long. CDR3 sequence: CASTASGRNEQYF. CDR3 nucleotides: TGTGCCAGCACGGCTAGCGGGAGAAACGAGCAGTACTTC.

This clone has more than one count but fewer than ten. This chain connects TRBV12-3 or TRBV12-4 to TRBJ1-1, with D possibly matching TRBD1 (5 bases). The CDR3 runs to 13 residues. V was shortened by 0 bases and J by 5 bases, with 7 bases between the two germline ends. CDR3 amino acids: CASSLAPGTEAFF. The CDR3 nucleotides read TGTGCCAGCAGTTTAGCCCCAGGGACTGAAGCTTTCTTT.

The V gene is TRBV7-9, the J gene TRBJ2-5, with 7 bases identical to TRBD1. Trimming cost V 5 bases and J 3 bases; bases outside gene matches: 9. The germline V gene encodes CDR1 SEHNR and CDR2 FQNEAQ (reference sequence). There are 15 residues in the CDR3. Here the CDR3 DNA reads TGTGCCAGCAGCGTATACAGGGGTTGGGAAGAGACCCAGTACTTC. Amino acid sequence: CASSVYRGWEETQYF.

V is TRBV7-2 and J is TRBJ2-7, with no clear D. The V gene's germline CDR1 is SGHTA and CDR2 FQGNSA. The CDR3 totals 14 residues. Trimming removed 1 base at V and 4 bases at J, with 11 bases between. CDR3 residues: CASSLVVRGYEQYF. CDR3 bases: TGTGCCAGCAGCTTAGTCGTACGAGGATACGAGCAGTACTTC.

The chain recombines TRBV19 with TRBJ2-1, with 12 bases matching TRBD1. The CDR3 is 15 residues long. From germline, CDR1 is LNHDA and CDR2 SQIVND (reference sequence). Losses at the gene ends were 5 bases for V and 8 bases for J; bases not matched to a gene: 7. The CDR3 is CASSRGDRGRDEQFF. The CDR3 region has the DNA TGTGCCAGTAGTCGCGGGGACAGGGGGCGCGATGAGCAGTTCTTC.

This chain connects TRBV2 to TRBJ2-2; D ambiguous. The V gene lost 4 bases and the J gene lost 3 bases, with 12 bases spanning the gap. This CDR3 contains 15 residues. Looked up from germline, CDR1 is SNHLY and CDR2 is FYNNEI. CDR3 residues: CASSAIDGHTGELFF. The CDR3, as DNA: TGTGCCAGCAGTGCCATAGATGGGCACACCGGGGAGCTGTTTTTT.

The rearrangement uses TRBV15 and TRBJ1-5; TRBD1 agrees at 7 bases. Germline V gene lookup returns CDR1 LNHNV and CDR2 YYDKDF (reference sequence). The CDR3 is made up of 18 amino acids. V lost 3 bases, J lost 0 bases, and 11 bases stayed unmatched. CDR3 in amino acids: CATSRITGTVYSNQPQHF. In DNA form, the CDR3 reads TGTGCCACCAGCAGGATCACGGGGACAGTTTATAGCAATCAGCCCCAGCATTTT.